The clone carrying this T cell receptor (beta chain) has only one observation. Method: immunoSEQ multiplex PCR; TCRdb's copy keeps in-frame clones and lacks some. The sample has about 49,000 clones, 75% to 90% seen once. Germline CDR1 reads SGDLS; CDR2 reads YYNGEE. The CDR3 totals 12 residues. Trimming stripped 5 bases from V and 4 bases from J, with 9 bases between. This sample is part of a study of OX40 agonist ivuxolimab in advanced cancers. The V and J genes are TRBV9 and TRBJ2-5; possibly TRBD2 for D (5 bases). Here the sequenced sample was CD4+ or CD8+ T cells sorted from blood, taken in a trial of the OX40 agonist ivuxolimab. This clonotype originated in an adult with an advanced solid tumor such as melanoma, head and neck, liver or kidney cancer. The CDR3 spells CASSDGGETQYF. CDR3 in DNA: TGTGCCAGCAGTGATGGAGGAGAGACCCAGTACTTC. Variable domain in full (rest from reference TRBV9 and TRBJ2-5): DSGVTQTPKHLITATGQRVTLRCSPRSGDLSVYWYQQSLDQGLQFLIQYYNGEERAKGNILERFSAQQFPDLHSELNLSSLELGDSALYFCASSDGGETQYFGPGTRLLVL.